Listed here are 4 T cell receptor beta chains from one sample, sequenced in a study of T-cell reconstitution after alpha-beta-depleted transplantation in children. The TCRbeta library incorporated unique molecular identifiers. One entry per CDR3 protein, called by TCRdb with MiXCR from the PCR reads. The table records about 830,000 distinct CDR3 sequences, around 17% of them present only once. The starting material was PBMCs, mostly from graft donor cells, obtained 360 days after TCRalphabeta/CD19-depleted stem cell transplant. The receptor set was obtained from a male patient aged 10-17 years who had a stem cell transplant for acute lymphoblastic leukemia, so the T cells may come from the graft donor.

This clonotype was seen a handful of times. The chain employs TRBV7-8 and TRBJ2-1; D unresolved. V was shortened by 9 bases and J by 5 bases, with 8 bases between the two germline ends. This CDR3 comprises 11 residues. CDR1 SGHVS and CDR2 FQNEAQ come from the germline V gene. CDR3 region: CASLLNNEQFF. CDR3 nucleotides: TGTGCCAGTCTCCTAAACAATGAGCAGTTCTTC.

This clonotype was found a few times. The rearrangement joins TRBV5-1 to TRBJ2-1, with D unclear. Germline assignment: CDR1 SGHRS and CDR2 YFSETQ. CDR3 length: 15 residues. Trimming took off 4 bases at V and 0 bases at J, with 11 bases between the two ends. The CDR3 DNA follows: TGCGCCAGCAGCGTTCCGGACCGCTCCTACAATGAGCAGTTCTTC. This gives the protein CASSVPDRSYNEQFF.

This clonotype came up a few times. The chain couples TRBV20-1 to TRBJ2-3; no reliable D call. CDR3 length equals 13 residues. Germline CDR1 and CDR2: DFQATT and SNEGSKA (reference sequence). V gave up 7 bases and J gave up 0 bases, with 11 bases separating them. Here the CDR3 reads CSGVIVSTDTQYF. The CDR3 coding sequence is TGCAGTGGGGTTATCGTTAGCACAGATACGCAGTATTTT.

This clonotype has only a few counts. The chain links TRBV24-1 to TRBJ2-1; D is possibly TRBD2 (5 bases). Germline V gives CDR1 KGHDR, CDR2 SFDVKD. The germline V and J ends were trimmed by 4 bases and 9 bases, with 15 bases remaining between them. The CDR3 length is 14 residues. The chain's CDR3 is CATSEAGEVGEQFF. The DNA of the CDR3 is TGTGCCACCAGTGAAGCCGGGGAAGTAGGTGAGCAGTTCTTC.